The rows below give T cell receptor beta chains drawn from one sample of a study of cytomegalovirus exposure and HLA in healthy donors. Assay: immunoSEQ multiplex PCR; the TCRdb copy retains only in-frame clones and omits some. The table records roughly 100,000 clones, 70% of them present only once. The sequenced sample was PBMCs. The receptor set was obtained from a man between 35 and 55 years old in good health and CMV-seropositive. Each CDR3 is given with its conserved first and last residue. D genes are given only for firm matches. Clone size is not always given. Where it is, it says once, few, many or a class for expanded clones.

J,V,size,D,CDR3,DNA
TRBJ2-7,TRBV7-9,-,TRBD2,CASSAVAGTYYEQYF,TGTGCCAGCAGCGCTGTAGCGGGTACCTACTACGAGCAGTACTTC
TRBJ1-1,TRBV30,-,-,CAWDRMNTEAFF,TGTGCCTGGGACAGGATGAACACTGAAGCTTTCTTT
TRBJ2-3,TRBV5-1,-,-,CASSALIAVPSTDTQYF,TGCGCCAGCAGCGCTCTCATCGCGGTGCCCAGCACAGATACGCAGTATTTT
TRBJ1-5,TRBV10-1,few,-,CASSVLVSNQPQHF,TGCGCCAGCAGTGTCCTAGTAAGCAATCAGCCCCAGCATTTT
TRBJ1-5,TRBV19,-,TRBD1,CASSRIDRGGNQPQHF,TGTGCCAGTAGCCGAATCGACAGGGGCGGCAATCAGCCCCAGCATTTT
TRBJ2-1,TRBV15,-,TRBD1,CATGSLGTGYNEQFF,TGTGCCACCGGATCCTTAGGGACAGGGTACAATGAGCAGTTCTTC
TRBJ2-5,TRBV2,few,TRBD2,CASSERVAGGETQYF,TGTGCCAGCAGCGAAAGGGTCGCGGGGGGTGAGACCCAGTACTTC
TRBJ1-4,TRBV2,-,TRBD1,CASSQQGFNEKLFF,TGTGCCAGCAGTCAACAGGGGTTTAATGAAAAACTGTTTTTT
TRBJ2-1,TRBV7-3,-,-,CASSPGISYNEQFF,TGTGCCAGCAGCCCCGGGATTTCCTACAATGAGCAGTTCTTC
TRBJ2-2,TRBV5-1,few,TRBD2,CASSLGTTGTGELFF,TGCGCCAGCAGCCTCGGGACTACCGGGACCGGGGAGCTGTTTTTT